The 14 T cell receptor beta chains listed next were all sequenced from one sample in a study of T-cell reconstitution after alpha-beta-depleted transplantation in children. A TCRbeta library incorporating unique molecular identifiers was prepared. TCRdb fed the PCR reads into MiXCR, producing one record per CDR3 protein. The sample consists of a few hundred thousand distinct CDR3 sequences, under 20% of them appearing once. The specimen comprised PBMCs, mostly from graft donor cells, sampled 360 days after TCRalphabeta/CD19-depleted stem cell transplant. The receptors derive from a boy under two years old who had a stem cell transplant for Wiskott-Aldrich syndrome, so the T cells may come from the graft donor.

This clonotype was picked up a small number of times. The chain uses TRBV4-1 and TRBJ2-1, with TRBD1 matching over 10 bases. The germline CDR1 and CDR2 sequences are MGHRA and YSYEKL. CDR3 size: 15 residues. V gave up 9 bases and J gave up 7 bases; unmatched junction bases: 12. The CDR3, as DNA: TGCGCCAGTAGACTACTGGGACAGGGGAGGAATGAGCAGTTCTTC. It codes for CASRLLGQGRNEQFF.

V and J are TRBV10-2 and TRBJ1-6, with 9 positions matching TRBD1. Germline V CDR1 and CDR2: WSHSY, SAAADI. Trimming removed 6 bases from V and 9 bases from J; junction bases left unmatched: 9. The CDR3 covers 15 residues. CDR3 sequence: CASSEMGQGISPLHF. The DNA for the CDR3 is TGCGCCAGCAGCGAGATGGGACAGGGAATTTCACCCCTCCACTTT.

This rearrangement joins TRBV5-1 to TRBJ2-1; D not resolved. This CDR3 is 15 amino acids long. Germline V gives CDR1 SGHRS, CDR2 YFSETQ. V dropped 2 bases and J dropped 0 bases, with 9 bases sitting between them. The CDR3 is CASSFYFSSYNEQFF. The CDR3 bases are TGCGCCAGCAGCTTCTACTTCAGCTCCTACAATGAGCAGTTCTTC.

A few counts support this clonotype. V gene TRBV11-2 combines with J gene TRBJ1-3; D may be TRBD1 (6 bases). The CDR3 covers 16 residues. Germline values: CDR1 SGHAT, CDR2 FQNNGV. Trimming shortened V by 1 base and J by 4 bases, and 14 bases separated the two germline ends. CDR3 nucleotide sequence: TGTGCCAGCAGCTTAGGTCGGCAGGGGACAGGAAACACCATATATTTT. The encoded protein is CASSLGRQGTGNTIYF.

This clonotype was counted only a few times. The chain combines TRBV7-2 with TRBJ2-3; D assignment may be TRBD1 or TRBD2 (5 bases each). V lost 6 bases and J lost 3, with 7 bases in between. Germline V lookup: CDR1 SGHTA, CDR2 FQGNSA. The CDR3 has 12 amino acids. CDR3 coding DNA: TGTGCCAGCAGATGGGGGACAGATACGCAGTATTTT. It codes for CASRWGTDTQYF. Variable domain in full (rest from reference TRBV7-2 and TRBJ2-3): GAGVSQSPSNKVTEKGKDVELRCDPISGHTALYWYRQSLGQGLEFLIYFQGNSAPDKSGLPSDRFSAERTGGSVSTLTIQRTQQEDSAVYLCASRWGTDTQYFGPGTRLTVL.

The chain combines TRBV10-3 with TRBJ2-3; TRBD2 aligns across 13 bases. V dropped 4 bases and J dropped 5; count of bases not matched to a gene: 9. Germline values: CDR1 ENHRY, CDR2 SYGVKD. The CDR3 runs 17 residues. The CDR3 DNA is TGTGCCATCAGTGCTGGACTAGCGGGGGCGAAAGGAGATACGCAGTATTTT. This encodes CAISAGLAGAKGDTQYF.

The CDR3 DNA follows: TGCGCCAGCAGCTTGGCTCGCATAGAAGGAGCTTTCTTT. Translation: CASSLARIEGAFF. V is TRBV5-1 and J is TRBJ1-1; D is ambiguous. The germline V and J ends were trimmed by 0 bases and 10 bases, with 13 bases remaining between them. Germline V gene lookup returns CDR1 SGHRS and CDR2 YFSETQ. The CDR3 spans 13 residues.

CDR3 protein: CASSLFWSASGVTADTQYF. The CDR3 DNA reads as TGTGCCAGCAGTCTTTTTTGGTCCGCTAGCGGGGTGACGGCAGATACGCAGTATTTT. V is TRBV12-3 or TRBV12-4 and J is TRBJ2-3; 9 bases align to TRBD2. CDR3 length equals 19 residues. Losses at the gene ends were 5 bases for V and 4 bases for J; bases not matched to a gene: 19.

CDR3 in DNA: TGTGCCAGCAGTACTCGGGGACGCAACTCCTACAATGAGCAGTTCTTC. Translated: CASSTRGRNSYNEQFF. This chain joins TRBV6-2 or TRBV6-3 and TRBJ2-1; D is tentatively TRBD1 or TRBD2 (5 bases each). V was trimmed by 5 bases and J by 0 bases, leaving 14 bases between them. CDR1 is MNHEY and CDR2 is SVGEGT in the germline V gene. The CDR3 is 16 amino acids.

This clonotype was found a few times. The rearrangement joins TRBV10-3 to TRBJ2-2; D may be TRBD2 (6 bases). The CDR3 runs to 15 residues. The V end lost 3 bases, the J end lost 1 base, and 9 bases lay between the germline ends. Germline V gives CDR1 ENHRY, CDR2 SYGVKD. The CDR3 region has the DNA TGTGCCATCAGTGAACCGGGAGAGAACACCGGGGAGCTGTTTTTT. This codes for CAISEPGENTGELFF.

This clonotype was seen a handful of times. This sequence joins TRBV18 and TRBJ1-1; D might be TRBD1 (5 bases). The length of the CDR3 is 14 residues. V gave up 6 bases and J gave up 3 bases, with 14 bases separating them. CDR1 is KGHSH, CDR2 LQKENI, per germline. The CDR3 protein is CASSPQGLDTEAFF. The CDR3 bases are TGTGCCAGCTCTCCGCAGGGCCTGGACACTGAAGCTTTCTTT.

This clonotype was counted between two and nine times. This chain's CDR3 is CASSPLFGYGSDIETQYF. DNA for the CDR3: TGTGCCAGCAGCCCACTGTTTGGTTACGGGAGCGATATAGAGACCCAGTACTTC. The J gene is TRBJ2-5, the V gene TRBV3-1; perhaps TRBD2 as D (6 bases). The CDR3 runs 18 residues. V was shortened by 4 bases and J by 4 bases, with 25 bases between the two germline ends. CDR1 and CDR2 (germline): LGHDT, YNNKEL (reference sequence).

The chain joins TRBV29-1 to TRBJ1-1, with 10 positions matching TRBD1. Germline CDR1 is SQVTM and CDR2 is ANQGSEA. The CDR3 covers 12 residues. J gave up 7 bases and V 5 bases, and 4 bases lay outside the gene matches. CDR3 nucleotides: TGCAGCGTTACCGGGACAGGGGATGAAGCTTTCTTT. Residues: CSVTGTGDEAFF.

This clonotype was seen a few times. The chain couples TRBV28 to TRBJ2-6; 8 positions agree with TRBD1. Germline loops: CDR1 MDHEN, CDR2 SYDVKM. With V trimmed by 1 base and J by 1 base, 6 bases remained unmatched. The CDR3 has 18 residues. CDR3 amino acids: CASSLYGQGRSGANVLTF. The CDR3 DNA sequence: TGTGCCAGCAGTTTATACGGACAGGGTCGATCTGGGGCCAACGTCCTGACTTTC.